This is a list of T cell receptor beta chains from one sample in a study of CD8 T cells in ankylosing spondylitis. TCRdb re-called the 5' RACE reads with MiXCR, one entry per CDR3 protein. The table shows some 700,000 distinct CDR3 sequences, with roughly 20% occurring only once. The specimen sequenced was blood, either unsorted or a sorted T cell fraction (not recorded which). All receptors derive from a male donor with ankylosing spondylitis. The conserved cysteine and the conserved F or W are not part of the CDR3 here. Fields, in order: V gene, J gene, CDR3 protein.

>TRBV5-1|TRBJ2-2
ASSWTSPGELF
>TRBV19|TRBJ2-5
ASTMTGAKSTETQY
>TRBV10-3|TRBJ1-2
AISPIDRVRGYT
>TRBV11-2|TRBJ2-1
ASSPRGTGIIPEQF
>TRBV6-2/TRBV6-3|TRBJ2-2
ATTRAGGTGELF
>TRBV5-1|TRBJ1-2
ASSLARGNYGYT
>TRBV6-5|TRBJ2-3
ASSSTSGNEY
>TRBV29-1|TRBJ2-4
SVVFGSKNIQY
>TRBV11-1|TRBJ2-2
ASSLGQGDGELF
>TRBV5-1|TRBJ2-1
ASSLARGGNEQF
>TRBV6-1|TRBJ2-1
ASSTFREPPVEQF
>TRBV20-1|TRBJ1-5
SAAPPGGNQPQH
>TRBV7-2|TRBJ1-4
ASSLEQTTNEKLF
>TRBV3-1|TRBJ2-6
ASSQGSISSGANVLT
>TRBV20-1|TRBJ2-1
SATTRGEQF
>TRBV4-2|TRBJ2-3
ASSQDFGPTDTQY
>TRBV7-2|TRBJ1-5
ASSPDNNQPQH
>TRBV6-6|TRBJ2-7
ASRGIPVEQY
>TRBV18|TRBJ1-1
ASSRSRGNTEAF
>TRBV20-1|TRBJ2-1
SADQTSGGSPSRNEQF
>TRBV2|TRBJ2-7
ASSGPGTTYEQY
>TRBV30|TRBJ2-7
AFGTAYEQY
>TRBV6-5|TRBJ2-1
ASSVLGQGINNNEQF
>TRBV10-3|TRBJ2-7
AISADRTYEQY
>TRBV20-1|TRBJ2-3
SARDMASGGADTQY
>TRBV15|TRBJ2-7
ATSRDPGIDEQY
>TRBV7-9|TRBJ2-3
ASKTGGGTDTQY
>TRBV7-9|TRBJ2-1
ASSLARAGGRYNEQF
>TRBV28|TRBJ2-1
ASIGTSGYYNEQF
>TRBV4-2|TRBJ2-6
ASSQDGGAGANVLT
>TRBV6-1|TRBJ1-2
ASSAAGAATYGYT
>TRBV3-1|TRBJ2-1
ASSQDKTSSTYNEQF
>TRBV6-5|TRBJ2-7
ASSYSEGLREQY
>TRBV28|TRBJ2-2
ASLGGVKDTGELF
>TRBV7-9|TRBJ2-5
ASSLAVGLETQY
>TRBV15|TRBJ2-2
ATSRDPGTGELF
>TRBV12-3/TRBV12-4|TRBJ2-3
ASSILAGGSADTQY
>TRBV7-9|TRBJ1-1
ASSFGGLNTEAF
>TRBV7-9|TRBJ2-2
ASSSPGLSRNTGELF
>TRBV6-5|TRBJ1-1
ASSYSSSMGTEAF
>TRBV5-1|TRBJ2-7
ASSLGLESAEQY
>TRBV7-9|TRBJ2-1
ASSSTVPSWDEQF
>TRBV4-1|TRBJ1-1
ASSQKLNTEAF
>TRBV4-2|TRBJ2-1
ASSQEGPAVEQF
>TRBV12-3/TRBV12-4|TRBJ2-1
ASTLGSSYNEQF
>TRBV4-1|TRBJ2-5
ASSQDLQQETQY
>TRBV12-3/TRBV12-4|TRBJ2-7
ASSLGTTFEQY
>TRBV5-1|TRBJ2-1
ASSPLKVSAPEQF
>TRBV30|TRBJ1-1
ARLSREGTEAF
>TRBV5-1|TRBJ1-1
ASSLGQTNTEAF